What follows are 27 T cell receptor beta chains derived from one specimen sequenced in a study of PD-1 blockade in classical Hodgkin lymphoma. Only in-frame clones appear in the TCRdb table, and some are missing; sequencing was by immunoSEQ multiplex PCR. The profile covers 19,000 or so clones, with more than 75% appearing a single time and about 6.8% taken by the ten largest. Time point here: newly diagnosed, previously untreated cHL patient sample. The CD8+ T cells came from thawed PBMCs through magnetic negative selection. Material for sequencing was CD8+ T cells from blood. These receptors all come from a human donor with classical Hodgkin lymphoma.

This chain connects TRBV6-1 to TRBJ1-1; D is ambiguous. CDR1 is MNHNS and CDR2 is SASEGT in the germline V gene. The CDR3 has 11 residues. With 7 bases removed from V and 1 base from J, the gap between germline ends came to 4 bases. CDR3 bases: TGTGCCAGCAAAACGAACACTGAAGCTTTCTTT. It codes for CASKTNTEAFF.

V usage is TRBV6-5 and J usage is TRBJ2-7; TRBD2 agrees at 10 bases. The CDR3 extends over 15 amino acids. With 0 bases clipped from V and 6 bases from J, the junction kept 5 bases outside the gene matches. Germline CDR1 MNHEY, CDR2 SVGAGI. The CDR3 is CASSYSPSGSTEQYF. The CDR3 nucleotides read TGTGCCAGCAGTTACTCCCCTAGCGGGAGTACCGAGCAGTACTTC.

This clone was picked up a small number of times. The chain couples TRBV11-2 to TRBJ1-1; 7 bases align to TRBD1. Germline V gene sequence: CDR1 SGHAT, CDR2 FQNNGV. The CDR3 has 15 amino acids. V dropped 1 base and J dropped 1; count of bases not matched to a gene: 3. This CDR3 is CASSLVRGRNTEAFF. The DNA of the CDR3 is TGTGCCAGCAGCTTAGTTAGGGGGCGGAACACTGAAGCTTTCTTT.

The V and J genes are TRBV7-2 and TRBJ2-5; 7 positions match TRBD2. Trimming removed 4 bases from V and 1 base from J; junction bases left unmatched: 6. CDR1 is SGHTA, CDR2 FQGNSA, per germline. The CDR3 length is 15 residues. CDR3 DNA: TGTGCCAGCAGCTCCCCTGGCGGGGGCCAAGAGACCCAGTACTTC. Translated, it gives CASSSPGGGQETQYF.

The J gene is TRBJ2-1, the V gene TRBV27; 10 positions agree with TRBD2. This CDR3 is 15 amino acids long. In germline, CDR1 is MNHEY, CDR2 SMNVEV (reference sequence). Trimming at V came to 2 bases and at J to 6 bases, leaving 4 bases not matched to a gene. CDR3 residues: CASSLTASGSNEQFF. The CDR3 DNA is TGTGCCAGCAGTTTAACGGCTAGCGGGAGCAATGAGCAGTTCTTC.

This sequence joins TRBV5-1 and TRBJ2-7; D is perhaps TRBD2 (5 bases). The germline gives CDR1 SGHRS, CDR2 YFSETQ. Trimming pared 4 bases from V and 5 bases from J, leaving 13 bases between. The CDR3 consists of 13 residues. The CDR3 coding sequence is TGCGCCAGCAGCGAGACCCCGGGGAACGAGCAGTACTTC. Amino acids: CASSETPGNEQYF.

The DNA of the CDR3 is TGTGCCAGCGGGCCGGCTTTTGGCTACACCTTC. Its translation: CASGPAFGYTF. The rearrangement links TRBV6-5 to TRBJ1-2; the D is unclear. Germline V gene lookup returns CDR1 MNHEY and CDR2 SVGAGI. This CDR3 spans 11 amino acids. V was clipped by 8 bases and J by 7 bases, with 11 bases between them.

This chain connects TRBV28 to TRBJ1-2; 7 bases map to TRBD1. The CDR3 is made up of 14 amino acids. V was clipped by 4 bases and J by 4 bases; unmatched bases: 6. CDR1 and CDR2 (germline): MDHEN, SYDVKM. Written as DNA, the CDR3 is TGTGCCAGCAGTTCACAGGGGATGGTCTATGGCTACACCTTC. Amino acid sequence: CASSSQGMVYGYTF.

The DNA for the CDR3 is TGTGCCAGCAACACCATAGGGGACAGGGCCGAAAACAGCTACACCTTC. Residues: CASNTIGDRAENSYTF. J is TRBJ1-2 and V is TRBV5-6; TRBD1 agrees at 9 bases. The CDR3 contains 16 residues. V lost 6 bases and J lost 9; bases outside the gene matches: 18. CDR1 SGHDT and CDR2 YYEEEE come from the germline V gene.

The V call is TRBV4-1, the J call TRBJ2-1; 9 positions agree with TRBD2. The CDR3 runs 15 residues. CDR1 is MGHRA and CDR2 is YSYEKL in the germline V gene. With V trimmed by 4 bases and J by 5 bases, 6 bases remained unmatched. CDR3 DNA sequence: TGCGCCAGCAGCCGATTAGCGGGAGAGCACAATGAGCAGTTCTTC. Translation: CASSRLAGEHNEQFF.

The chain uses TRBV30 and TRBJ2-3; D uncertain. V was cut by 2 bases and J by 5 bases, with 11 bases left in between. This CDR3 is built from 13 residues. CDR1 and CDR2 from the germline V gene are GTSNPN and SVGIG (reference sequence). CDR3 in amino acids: CAWSLSWGDTQYF. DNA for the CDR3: TGTGCCTGGAGTCTATCCTGGGGAGATACGCAGTATTTT.

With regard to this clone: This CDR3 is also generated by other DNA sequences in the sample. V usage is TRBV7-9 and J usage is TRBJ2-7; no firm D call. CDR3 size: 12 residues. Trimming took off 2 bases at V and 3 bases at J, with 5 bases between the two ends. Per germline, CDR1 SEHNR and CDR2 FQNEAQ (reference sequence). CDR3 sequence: CASSLSSYEQYF. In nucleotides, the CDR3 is TGTGCCAGCAGCTTATCAAGCTACGAGCAGTACTTC.

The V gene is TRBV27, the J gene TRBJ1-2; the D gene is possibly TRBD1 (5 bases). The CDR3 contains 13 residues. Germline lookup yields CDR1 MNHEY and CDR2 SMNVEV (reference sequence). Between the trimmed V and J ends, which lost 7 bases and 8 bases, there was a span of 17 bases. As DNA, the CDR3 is TGTGCCAGCATGGAAGACGGGGGAAAGGGCTACACCTTC. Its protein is CASMEDGGKGYTF.

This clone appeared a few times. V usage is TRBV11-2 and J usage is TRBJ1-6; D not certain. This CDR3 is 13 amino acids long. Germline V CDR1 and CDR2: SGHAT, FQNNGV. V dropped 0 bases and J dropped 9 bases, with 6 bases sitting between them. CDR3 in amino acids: CASSLDPISPLHF. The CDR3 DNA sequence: TGTGCCAGCAGCTTAGATCCGATTTCACCCCTCCACTTT.

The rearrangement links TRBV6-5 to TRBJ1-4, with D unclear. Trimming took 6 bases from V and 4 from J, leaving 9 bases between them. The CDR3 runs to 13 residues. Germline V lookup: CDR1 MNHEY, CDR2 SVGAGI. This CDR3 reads CASRQGINEKLFF. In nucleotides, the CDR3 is TGTGCCAGCAGACAAGGGATTAATGAAAAACTGTTTTTT.

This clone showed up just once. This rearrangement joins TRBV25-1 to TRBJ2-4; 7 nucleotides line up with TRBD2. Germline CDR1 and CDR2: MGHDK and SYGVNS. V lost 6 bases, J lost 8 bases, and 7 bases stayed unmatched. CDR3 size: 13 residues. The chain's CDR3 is CASSGGGGDIQYF. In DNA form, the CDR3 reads TGTGCCAGCAGCGGCGGGGGAGGGGACATTCAGTACTTC.

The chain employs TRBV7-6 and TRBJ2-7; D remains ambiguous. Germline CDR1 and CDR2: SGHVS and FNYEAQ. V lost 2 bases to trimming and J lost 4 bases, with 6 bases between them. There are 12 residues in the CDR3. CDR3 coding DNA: TGTGCCAGCAGCTTAACCGGATACGAGCAGTACTTC. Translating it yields CASSLTGYEQYF. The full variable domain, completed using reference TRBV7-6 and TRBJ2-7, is GAGVSQSPRYKVTKRGQDVALRCDPISGHVSLYWYRQALGQGPEFLTYFNYEAQQDKSGLPNDRFSAERPEGSISTLTIQRTEQRDSAMYRCASSLTGYEQYFGPGTRLTVT.

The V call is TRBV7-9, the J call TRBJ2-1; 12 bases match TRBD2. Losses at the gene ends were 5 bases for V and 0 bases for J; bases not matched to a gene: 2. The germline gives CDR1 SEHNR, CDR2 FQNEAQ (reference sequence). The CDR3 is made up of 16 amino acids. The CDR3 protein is CASSPGLAGSYNEQFF. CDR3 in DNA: TGTGCCAGCAGCCCGGGACTAGCGGGCTCCTACAATGAGCAGTTCTTC.

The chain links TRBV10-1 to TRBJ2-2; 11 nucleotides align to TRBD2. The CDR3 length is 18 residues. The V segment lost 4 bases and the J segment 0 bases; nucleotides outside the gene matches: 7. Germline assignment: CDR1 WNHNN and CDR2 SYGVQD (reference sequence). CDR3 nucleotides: TGCGCCAGCAGTGCCTGGACTAGCGGGCCTACGAACACCGGGGAGCTGTTTTTT. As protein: CASSAWTSGPTNTGELFF.

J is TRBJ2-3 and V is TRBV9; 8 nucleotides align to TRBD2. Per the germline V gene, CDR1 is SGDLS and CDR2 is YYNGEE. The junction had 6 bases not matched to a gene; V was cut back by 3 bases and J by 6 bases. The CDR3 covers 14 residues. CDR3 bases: TGTGCCAGCAGCGCCCCGGGACTAGGGGATACGCAGTATTTT. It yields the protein CASSAPGLGDTQYF.

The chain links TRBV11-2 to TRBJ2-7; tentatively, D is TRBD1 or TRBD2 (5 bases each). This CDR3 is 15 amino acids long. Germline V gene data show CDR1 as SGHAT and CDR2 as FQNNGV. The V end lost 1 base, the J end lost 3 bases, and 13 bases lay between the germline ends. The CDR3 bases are TGTGCCAGCAGCTTAGGGTCGGGACCTTTCTACGAGCAGTACTTC. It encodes CASSLGSGPFYEQYF.

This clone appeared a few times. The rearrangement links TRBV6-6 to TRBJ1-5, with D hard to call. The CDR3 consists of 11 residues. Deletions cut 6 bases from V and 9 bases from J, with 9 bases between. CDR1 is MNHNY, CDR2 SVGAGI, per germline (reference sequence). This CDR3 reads CASRQTRPQHF. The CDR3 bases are TGTGCCAGCAGACAGACTAGGCCCCAGCATTTT.

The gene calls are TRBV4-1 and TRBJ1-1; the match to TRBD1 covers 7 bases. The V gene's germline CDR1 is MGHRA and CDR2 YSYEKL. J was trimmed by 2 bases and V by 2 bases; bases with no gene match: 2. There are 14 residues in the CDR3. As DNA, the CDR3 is TGCGCCAGCAGCCAATACAGGGGTAACACTGAAGCTTTCTTT. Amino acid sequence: CASSQYRGNTEAFF.

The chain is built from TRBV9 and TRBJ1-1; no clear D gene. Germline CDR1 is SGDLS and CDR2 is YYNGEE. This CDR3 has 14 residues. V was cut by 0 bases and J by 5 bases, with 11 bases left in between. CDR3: CASSVDWGRTEAFF. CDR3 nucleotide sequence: TGTGCCAGCAGCGTAGACTGGGGAAGGACTGAAGCTTTCTTT.

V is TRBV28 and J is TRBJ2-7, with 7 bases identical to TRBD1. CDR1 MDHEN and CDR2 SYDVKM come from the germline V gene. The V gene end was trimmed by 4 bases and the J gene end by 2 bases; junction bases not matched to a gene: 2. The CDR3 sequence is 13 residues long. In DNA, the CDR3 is TGTGCCAGCAGTTACCAGGGGGCCTACGAGCAGTACTTC. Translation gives CASSYQGAYEQYF.

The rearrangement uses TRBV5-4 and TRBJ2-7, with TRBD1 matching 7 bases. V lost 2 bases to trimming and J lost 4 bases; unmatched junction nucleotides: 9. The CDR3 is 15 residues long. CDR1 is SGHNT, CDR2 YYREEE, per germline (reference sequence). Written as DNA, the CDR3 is TGTGCCAGCAGCTTTGGGACAGAATTATTTTACGAGCAGTACTTC. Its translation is CASSFGTELFYEQYF.

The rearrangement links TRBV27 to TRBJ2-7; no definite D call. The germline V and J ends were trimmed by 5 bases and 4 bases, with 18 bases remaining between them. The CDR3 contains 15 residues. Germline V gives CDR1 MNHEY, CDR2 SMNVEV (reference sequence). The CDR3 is CASSPGPLHRYEQYF. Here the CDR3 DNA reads TGTGCCAGCAGTCCGGGTCCACTCCATCGTTACGAGCAGTACTTC.